This T cell receptor beta chain came from a study of blood T cell repertoires in COVID-19. CDR3 length: 17 amino acids. V lost 1 base and J lost 4, with 14 bases in between. Germline values: CDR1 SGHVS, CDR2 FQNEAQ. Generated by immunoSEQ multiplex PCR, the TCRdb table keeps only in-frame clones and is missing some. Of some 250,000 clones listed, roughly four fifths were seen once; the top ten hold 3.4%. This chain links TRBV7-8 with TRBJ2-6, with TRBD2 as a possible D gene (5 bases). Sequencing used peripheral blood. The source of this sequence is a woman younger than 30 with acute or convalescent COVID-19. The CDR3 is CASSLGSWGAGANVLTF. DNA of the CDR3: TGTGCCAGCAGCTTAGGATCGTGGGGAGCCGGGGCCAACGTCCTGACTTTC.